Listed here is a single T cell receptor (beta chain). Original processing notes: Amplification from reference gene primers served as the basis for estimated nucleated cell counts. Profiling relied on immunoSEQ multiplex PCR, and the TCRdb table lists in-frame clones only, not all of them. That table is the source of V, J and clone size, and D and trimming were worked out from the DNA. The table includes 55,000 to 75,000 clones, 90% detected once. This sample was included in a study of blood T cell repertoires in COVID-19. On the study more broadly: From the United States, Italy and Spain came samples of acute and convalescent COVID-19. Nucleic acid was either cDNA or gDNA, and it came from T cells, B-cell-depleted T cells, or PBMCs.

Trimming removed 7 bases from V and 5 bases from J, with 11 bases in between. Germline CDR1 SNHLY, CDR2 FYNNEI. The CDR3 loop spans 13 amino acids. The sample was peripheral blood. This chain uses TRBV2 with TRBJ1-4; perhaps TRBD1 as D (6 bases). The TCR was taken from a man between 60 and 70 years old with acute or convalescent COVID-19. DNA for the CDR3: TGTGCCAGCAAGGGGGAGGGGAATGAAAAACTGTTTTTT. Translated, it gives CASKGEGNEKLFF.